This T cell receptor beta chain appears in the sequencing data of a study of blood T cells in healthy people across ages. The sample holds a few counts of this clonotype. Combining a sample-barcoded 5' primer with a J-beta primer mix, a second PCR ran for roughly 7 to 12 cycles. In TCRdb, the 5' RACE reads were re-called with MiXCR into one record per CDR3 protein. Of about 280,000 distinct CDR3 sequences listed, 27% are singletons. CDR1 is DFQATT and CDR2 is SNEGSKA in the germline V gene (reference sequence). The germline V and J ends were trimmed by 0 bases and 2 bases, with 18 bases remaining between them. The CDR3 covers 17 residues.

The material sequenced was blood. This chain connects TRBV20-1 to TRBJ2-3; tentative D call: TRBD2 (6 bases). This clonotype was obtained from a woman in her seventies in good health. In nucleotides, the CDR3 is TGCAGTGCTAGAGATGTCTCCGGGCGGGGACCCACAGATACGCAGTATTTT. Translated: CSARDVSGRGPTDTQYF.